The T cell receptor beta chain under discussion was sequenced for a study of CD8 T cells in ankylosing spondylitis. MiXCR, run by TCRdb on the 5' RACE reads, gives a single entry per CDR3 protein. The sample carries about 480,000 distinct CDR3 sequences, 17% recorded once. Of note for this clonotype: The antigen remains unidentified.

Germline V CDR1 and CDR2: SGHAT, FQNNGV. V shed 5 bases and J shed 5 bases, with 13 bases lying between them. This CDR3 comprises 14 residues. General study results and limits: A motif in TCR beta, a set of eight highly homologous variants, appeared characteristic of ankylosing spondylitis blood.

The sample consisted of blood, either unsorted or a sorted T cell fraction (not recorded which). The sequence derives from a male donor with ankylosing spondylitis. The genes are TRBV11-2 and TRBJ1-5, with D tentatively TRBD1 (5 bases). The CDR3 nucleotides read TGTGCCAGCAGCCCGAATCGAGGGGATCAGCCCCAGCATTTT. It translates to CASSPNRGDQPQHF. The entire variable domain, with the rest obtained from reference TRBV11-2 and TRBJ1-5, is as follows: EAGVAQSPRYKIIEKRQSVAFWCNPISGHATLYWYQQILGQGPKLLIQFQNNGVVDDSQLPKDRFSAERLKGVDSTLKIQPAKLEDSAVYLCASSPNRGDQPQHFGDGTRLSIL.